This T cell receptor beta chain derives from a study of neoadjuvant anti-PD-1 for oral cavity cancer. CDR3 length: 16 amino acids. Germline V gene sequence: CDR1 SGHNT, CDR2 YYREEE (reference sequence). V shed 4 bases and J shed 2 bases, with 15 bases lying between them. Data came from immunoSEQ multiplex PCR; TCRdb stores just in-frame clones and leaves some out. Of roughly 67,000 clones listed, around 82% are singletons. This clone was observed once. Sequencing was performed on PBMCs, taken before nivolumab (anti-PD-1) treatment. The sequence derives from a person between 35 and 79 years old with oral cavity squamous cell carcinoma. The chain carries TRBV5-4 and TRBJ2-2, with D hard to call. CDR3 loop: CASSPGNGINTGELFF. The CDR3 region has the DNA TGTGCCAGCAGCCCTGGGAACGGCATAAACACCGGGGAGCTGTTTTTT. Combining the CDR3 with reference TRBV5-4 and TRBJ2-2 gives the whole variable domain ETGVTQSPTHLIKTRGQQVTLRCSSQSGHNTVSWYQQALGQGPQFIFQYYREEENGRGNFPPRFSGLQFPNYSSELNVNALELDDSALYLCASSPGNGINTGELFFGEGSRLTVL.